This TCR beta chain was retrieved from a study of CD4+ T cells in melanoma. General study results and limits: Reportedly, melanoma neoantigen-specific CD4+ T cells showed varied differentiation states. A reported correlation linked neoantigen-specific CD4+ T cells to CD8+, macrophage and B cell function.

The method was immunoSEQ multiplex PCR; TCRdb's version includes in-frame clones alone and lacks a portion of them. The sample lists some 9,100 clones, 69% occurring once. On this clone: Antigen unknown.

CDR3 length: 15 residues. After removal of 1 base from V and 3 bases from J, the junction contained 5 bases not matched to a gene. Germline loops: CDR1 LNHNV, CDR2 YYDKDF (reference sequence). The TCR originated in a human donor with melanoma. Material: peripheral blood. The chain employs TRBV15 and TRBJ1-2, with 7 bases matching TRBD1. This CDR3 is CATSRAAGGDYGYTF. DNA for the CDR3: TGTGCCACCAGCAGAGCCGCAGGGGGGGACTATGGCTACACCTTC.